Below, 13 T cell receptor beta chains from the same sample are listed, as sequenced in a study of T-cell memory formation after mild COVID-19. TCRdb reprocessed the 5' RACE reads with MiXCR, giving one entry per CDR3 protein. Among under 300,000 distinct CDR3 sequences listed, 15% to 20% were seen once. The sequencing input was PBMCs or a T cell subset sorted from them (not recorded which). Source of these receptors: a man between 18 and 35 years old who had mild COVID-19 (a few samples of this study predate the infection). Cell type and time point are not known.

The gene calls are TRBV12-3 or TRBV12-4 and TRBJ1-6; D is possibly TRBD1 (5 bases). V lost 2 bases, J lost 6 bases, and 11 bases lay in between. The CDR3 length is 15 residues. The CDR3 loop is CASSLLGVGNSPLHF. The DNA for the CDR3 is TGTGCCAGCAGTTTACTGGGGGTGGGTAATTCACCCCTCCACTTT.

In this sample, this clonotype turned up a few times. The gene calls are TRBV11-2 and TRBJ1-5; D call uncertain. The V gene lost 5 bases and the J gene lost 2 bases, with 13 bases spanning the gap. Germline values: CDR1 SGHAT, CDR2 FQNNGV. The CDR3 spans 15 residues. The CDR3: CASSMRSNRNQPQHF. CDR3 nucleotides: TGTGCCAGCAGCATGAGGTCGAATCGCAATCAGCCCCAGCATTTT.

This clonotype appeared once. The rearrangement joins TRBV28 to TRBJ1-3; D uncertain. The V gene's germline CDR1 is MDHEN and CDR2 SYDVKM. V dropped 6 bases and J dropped 0 bases, with 9 bases sitting between them. The CDR3 extends over 14 amino acids. Here the CDR3 DNA reads TGTGCCAGCAGGCTCAGAGGCTCTGGAAACACCATATATTTT. It specifies CASRLRGSGNTIYF.

This clonotype was detected only a few times. The V and J genes are TRBV5-1 and TRBJ1-4; D perhaps matches TRBD1 (5 bases). V was shortened by 4 bases and J by 7 bases, with 11 bases between the two germline ends. Germline values: CDR1 SGHRS, CDR2 YFSETQ. CDR3 size: 13 residues. The CDR3 bases are TGCGCCAGCAGCCAGCAGGGAAGTGAAAAACTGTTTTTT. Protein product: CASSQQGSEKLFF.

CDR3 coding DNA: TGTGCCAGCAGATTGGGACAGGGCAAAGAGCAGTACGTC. Its translation is CASRLGQGKEQYV. The gene calls are TRBV7-9 and TRBJ2-7; 9 positions match TRBD1. This CDR3 is built from 13 residues. Looked up from germline, CDR1 is SEHNR and CDR2 is FQNEAQ (reference sequence). With V trimmed by 6 bases and J by 7 bases, 7 bases remained unmatched.

CDR3: CASSANSAYEQYV. In DNA form, the CDR3 reads TGTGCCAGCAGTGCAAACAGCGCCTACGAGCAGTACGTC. The chain combines TRBV12-3 or TRBV12-4 with TRBJ2-7, with D hard to call. V was trimmed by 5 bases and J by 2 bases, leaving 10 bases between them. The CDR3 has 13 residues.

In this sample, this clonotype turned up a few times. The chain recombines TRBV4-1 with TRBJ2-1; 10 nucleotides line up with TRBD2. Per the germline V gene, CDR1 is MGHRA and CDR2 is YSYEKL. V was clipped by 1 base and J by 9 bases; unmatched bases: 9. This CDR3 contains 16 residues. The CDR3 nucleotides read TGCGCCAGCAGCCAAGGATTAGCGGGGGGCCAGAGTGAGCAGTTCTTC. Its translation: CASSQGLAGGQSEQFF.

The chain links TRBV4-3 to TRBJ1-1; D possibly corresponds to TRBD1 (6 bases). V was trimmed by 0 bases and J by 1 base, leaving 9 bases between them. Germline V gene data show CDR1 as LGHNA and CDR2 as YSLEER. The CDR3 loop spans 15 amino acids. CDR3: CASSQDRGPNTEAFF. CDR3 nucleotides: TGCGCCAGCAGCCAAGACAGGGGACCGAACACTGAAGCTTTCTTT.

This clonotype was seen more than once but under ten times. This rearrangement joins TRBV5-1 to TRBJ2-7; no definite D call. Trimming took off 0 bases at V and 3 bases at J, with 13 bases between the two ends. Germline loops: CDR1 SGHRS, CDR2 YFSETQ. CDR3 size: 15 residues. This CDR3 reads CASSLASLRLYEQYF. As DNA, the CDR3 is TGCGCCAGCAGCTTGGCGAGCCTCAGGCTCTACGAGCAGTACTTC.

The rearrangement uses TRBV4-1 and TRBJ2-1; no definite D call. Germline V gene sequence: CDR1 MGHRA, CDR2 YSYEKL. The CDR3 is made up of 13 amino acids. V was clipped by 1 base and J by 11 bases, with 12 bases between them. CDR3 residues: CASSQGEIYQQFF. CDR3 DNA: TGCGCCAGCAGCCAAGGGGAAATCTATCAGCAGTTCTTC.

This chain joins TRBV24-1 and TRBJ2-2; possible D gene TRBD1, 6 bases. Germline lookup yields CDR1 KGHDR and CDR2 SFDVKD. The CDR3 has 15 amino acids. Deletions cut 2 bases from V and 7 bases from J, with 13 bases between. The CDR3 DNA reads as TGTGCCACCAGTGATTCCAGGGGAGTGGACGGGGAGCTGTTTTTT. This translates into CATSDSRGVDGELFF.

This clonotype has only a few counts. The gene calls are TRBV21-1 and TRBJ2-3. TRBV21-1 corresponds to a pseudogene. The CDR3 contains 16 residues. The CDR3: CASSNNGKPRTHTQYF. DNA of the CDR3: TGTGCCAGCAGCAATAATGGGAAACCTCGCACACATACGCAGTATTTT.

This clonotype has just a few counts. This chain links TRBV12-3 or TRBV12-4 with TRBJ2-3; possibly TRBD2 for D (6 bases). The CDR3 covers 15 residues. V lost 5 bases and J 1 base, leaving 13 bases between the germline ends. CDR3 sequence: CASSPYTGGTDTQYF. Written as DNA, the CDR3 is TGTGCCAGCAGTCCGTACACGGGGGGCACAGATACGCAGTATTTT.